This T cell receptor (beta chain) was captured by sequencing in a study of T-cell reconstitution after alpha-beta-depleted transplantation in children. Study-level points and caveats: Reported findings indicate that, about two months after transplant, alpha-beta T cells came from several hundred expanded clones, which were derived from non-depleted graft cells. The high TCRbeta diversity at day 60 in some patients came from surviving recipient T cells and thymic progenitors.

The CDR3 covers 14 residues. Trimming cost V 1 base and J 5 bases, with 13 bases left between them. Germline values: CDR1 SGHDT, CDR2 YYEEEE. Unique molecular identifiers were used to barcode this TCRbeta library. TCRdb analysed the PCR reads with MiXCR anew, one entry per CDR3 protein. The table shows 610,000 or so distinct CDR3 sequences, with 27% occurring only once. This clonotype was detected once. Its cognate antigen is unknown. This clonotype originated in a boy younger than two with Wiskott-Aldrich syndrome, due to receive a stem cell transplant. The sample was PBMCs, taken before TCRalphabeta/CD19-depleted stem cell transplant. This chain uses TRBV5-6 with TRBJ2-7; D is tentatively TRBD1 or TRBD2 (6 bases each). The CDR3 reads CASSLFVGGDEQYF. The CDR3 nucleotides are TGTGCCAGCAGCTTGTTCGTGGGGGGCGACGAGCAGTACTTC. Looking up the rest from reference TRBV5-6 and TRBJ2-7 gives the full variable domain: DAGVTQSPTHLIKTRGQQVTLRCSPKSGHDTVSWYQQALGQGPQFIFQYYEEEERQRGNFPDRFSGHQFPNYSSELNVNALLLGDSALYLCASSLFVGGDEQYFGPGTRLTVT.